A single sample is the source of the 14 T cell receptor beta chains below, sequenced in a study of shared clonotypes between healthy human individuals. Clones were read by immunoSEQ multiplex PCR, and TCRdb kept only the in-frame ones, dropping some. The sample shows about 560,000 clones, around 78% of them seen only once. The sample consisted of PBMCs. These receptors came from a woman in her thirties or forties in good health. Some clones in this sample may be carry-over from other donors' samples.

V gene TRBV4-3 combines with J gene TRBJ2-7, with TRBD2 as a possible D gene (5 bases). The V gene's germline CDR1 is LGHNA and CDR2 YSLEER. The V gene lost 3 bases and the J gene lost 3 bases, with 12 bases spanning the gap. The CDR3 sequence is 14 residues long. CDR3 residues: CASSQRAESYEQYF. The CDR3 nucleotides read TGCGCCAGCAGCCAGAGGGCAGAGAGCTACGAGCAGTACTTC.

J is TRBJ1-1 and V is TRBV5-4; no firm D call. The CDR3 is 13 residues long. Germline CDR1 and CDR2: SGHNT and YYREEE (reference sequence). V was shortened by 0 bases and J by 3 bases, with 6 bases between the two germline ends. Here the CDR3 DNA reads TGTGCCAGCAGCTTGGATAGAGACACTGAAGCTTTCTTT. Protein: CASSLDRDTEAFF.

CDR3 region: CASSARTSFYNEQFF. CDR3 DNA sequence: TGTGCCAGCAGCGCGCGGACTAGCTTCTACAATGAGCAGTTCTTC. The chain recombines TRBV13 with TRBJ2-1, with 8 bases identical to TRBD2. CDR3 length equals 15 residues. CDR1 and CDR2 (germline): PRHDT, FYEKMQ (reference sequence). With 5 bases clipped from V and 3 bases from J, the junction kept 6 bases outside the gene matches.

CDR3 amino acids: CASSFRRTTEAFF. For the CDR3, the DNA is TGTGCCAGCAGTTTTCGTAGGACTACTGAAGCTTTCTTT. The V and J genes are TRBV28 and TRBJ1-1; D is unresolved. Germline CDR1 MDHEN, CDR2 SYDVKM. V was shortened by 3 bases and J by 5 bases, with 10 bases between the two germline ends. The CDR3 spans 13 residues.

The CDR3 bases are TGCGCCAGCAGCTCTCAGACAGTGACGAACACTGAAGCTTTCTTT. Translating it yields CASSSQTVTNTEAFF. This sequence joins TRBV5-1 and TRBJ1-1, with a tentative D call TRBD1 (5 bases). The CDR3 consists of 15 residues. Trimming removed 3 bases at V and 1 base at J, with 13 bases between. CDR1 is SGHRS, CDR2 YFSETQ, per germline.

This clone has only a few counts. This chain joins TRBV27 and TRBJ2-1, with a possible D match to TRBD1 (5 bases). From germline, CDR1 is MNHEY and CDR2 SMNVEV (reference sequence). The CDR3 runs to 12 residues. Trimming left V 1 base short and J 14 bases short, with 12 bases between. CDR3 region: CASSLFQGVEFF. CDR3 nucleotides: TGTGCCAGCAGTTTATTCCAGGGTGTAGAGTTCTTC.

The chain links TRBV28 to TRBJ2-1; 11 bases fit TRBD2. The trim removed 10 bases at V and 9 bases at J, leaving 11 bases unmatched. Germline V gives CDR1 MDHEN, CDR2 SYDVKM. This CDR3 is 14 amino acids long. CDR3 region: CAIERLAGFGEQFF. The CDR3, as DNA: TGTGCCATCGAGAGACTAGCGGGATTTGGTGAGCAGTTCTTC.

CDR3 in amino acids: CASSLGQGVSETQYF. For the CDR3, the DNA is TGTGCCAGCAGCTTAGGCCAGGGGGTATCAGAGACCCAGTACTTC. The chain couples TRBV5-6 to TRBJ2-5, with 7 bases fitting TRBD1. V was pared by 2 bases and J by 4 bases, with 8 bases of the junction left unmatched. Per germline, CDR1 SGHDT and CDR2 YYEEEE. The CDR3 is 15 amino acids.

The CDR3: CASSRGLAASSYNEQFF. The CDR3 nucleotides are TGCGCCAGCAGCCGCGGATTAGCGGCGAGCTCCTACAATGAGCAGTTCTTC. This sequence joins TRBV4-1 and TRBJ2-1; D might be TRBD2 (6 bases). Between the trimmed V and J ends, which lost 4 bases and 0 bases, there was a span of 16 bases. The length of the CDR3 is 17 residues. Per the germline V gene, CDR1 is MGHRA and CDR2 is YSYEKL.

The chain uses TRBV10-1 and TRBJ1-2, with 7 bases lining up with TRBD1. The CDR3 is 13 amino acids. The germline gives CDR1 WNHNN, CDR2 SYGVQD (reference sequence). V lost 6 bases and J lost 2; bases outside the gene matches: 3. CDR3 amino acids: CASSPGQNYGYTF. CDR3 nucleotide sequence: TGCGCCAGCAGCCCGGGACAGAACTATGGCTACACCTTC.

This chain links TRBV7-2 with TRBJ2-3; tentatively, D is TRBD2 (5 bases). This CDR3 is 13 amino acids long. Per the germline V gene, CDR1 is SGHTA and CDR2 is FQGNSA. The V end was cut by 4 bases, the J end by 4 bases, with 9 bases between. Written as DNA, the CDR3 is TGTGCCAGCAGCTGGACTCGGCCAGATACGCAGTATTTT. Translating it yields CASSWTRPDTQYF.

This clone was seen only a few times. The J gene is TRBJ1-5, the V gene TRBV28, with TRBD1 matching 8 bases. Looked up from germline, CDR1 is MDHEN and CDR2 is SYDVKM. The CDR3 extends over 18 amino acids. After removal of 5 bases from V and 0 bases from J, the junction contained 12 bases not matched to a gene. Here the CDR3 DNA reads TGTGCCAGCAGTCTACTAGGGACAGGCGACTATAGCAATCAGCCCCAGCATTTT. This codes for CASSLLGTGDYSNQPQHF.

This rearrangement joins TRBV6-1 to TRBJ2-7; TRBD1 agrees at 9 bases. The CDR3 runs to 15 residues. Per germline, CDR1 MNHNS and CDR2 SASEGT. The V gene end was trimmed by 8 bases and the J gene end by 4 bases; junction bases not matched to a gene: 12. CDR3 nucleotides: TGTGCCAGCCGGGGGATTACAGGGGGCGCTTACGAGCAGTACTTC. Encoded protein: CASRGITGGAYEQYF.

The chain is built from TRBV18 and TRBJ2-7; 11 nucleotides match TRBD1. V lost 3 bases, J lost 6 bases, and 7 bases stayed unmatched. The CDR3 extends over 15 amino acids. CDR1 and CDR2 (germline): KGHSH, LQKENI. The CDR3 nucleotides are TGTGCCAGCTCACCCGGGACAGGGGGGAGTGCCGAGCAGTACTTC. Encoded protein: CASSPGTGGSAEQYF. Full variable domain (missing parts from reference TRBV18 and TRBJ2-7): NAGVMQNPRHLVRRRGQEARLRCSPMKGHSHVYWYRQLPEEGLKFMVYLQKENIIDESGMPKERFSAEFPKEGPSILRIQQVVRGDSAAYFCASSPGTGGSAEQYFGPGTRLTVT.